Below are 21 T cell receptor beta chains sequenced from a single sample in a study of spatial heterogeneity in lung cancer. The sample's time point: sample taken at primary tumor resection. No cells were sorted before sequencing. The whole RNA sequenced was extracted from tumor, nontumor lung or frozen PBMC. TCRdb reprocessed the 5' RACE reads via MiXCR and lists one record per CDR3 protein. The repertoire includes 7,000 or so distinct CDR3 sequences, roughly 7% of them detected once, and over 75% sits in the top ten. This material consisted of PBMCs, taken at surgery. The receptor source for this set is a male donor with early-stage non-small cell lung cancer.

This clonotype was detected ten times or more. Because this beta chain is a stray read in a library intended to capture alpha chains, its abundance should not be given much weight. CDR3 residues: CAWTPGLHYEQYF. CDR3 nucleotide sequence: TGTGCCTGGACCCCGGGACTGCACTACGAGCAGTACTTC. The chain uses TRBV30 and TRBJ2-7; TRBD2 is a possible D gene (6 bases). V was pared by 4 bases and J by 3 bases, with 13 bases between. The germline gives CDR1 GTSNPN, CDR2 SVGIG (reference sequence). This CDR3 contains 13 residues. The full variable domain, completed using reference TRBV30 and TRBJ2-7, is SQTIHQWPATLVQPVGSPLSLECTVEGTSNPNLYWYRQAAGRGLQLLFYSVGIGQISSEVPQNLSASRPQDRQFILSSKKLLLSDSGFYLCAWTPGLHYEQYFGPGTRLTVT.

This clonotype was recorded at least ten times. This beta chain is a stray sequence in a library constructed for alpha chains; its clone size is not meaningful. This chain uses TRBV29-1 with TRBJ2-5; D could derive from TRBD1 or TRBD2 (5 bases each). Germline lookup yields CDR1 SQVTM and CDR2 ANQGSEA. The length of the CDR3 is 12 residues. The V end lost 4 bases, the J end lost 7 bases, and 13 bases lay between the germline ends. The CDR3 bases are TGCAGCGTTGGGGACCCTGGGGGGACCCAGTACTTC. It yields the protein CSVGDPGGTQYF.

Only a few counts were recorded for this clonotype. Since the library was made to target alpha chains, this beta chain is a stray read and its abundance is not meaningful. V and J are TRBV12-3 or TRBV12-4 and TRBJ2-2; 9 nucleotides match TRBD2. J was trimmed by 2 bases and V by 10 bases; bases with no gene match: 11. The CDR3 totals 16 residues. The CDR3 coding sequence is TGTGCCACCCTCGGGCGGGGGGGCGTAAACACCGGGGAGCTGTTTTTT. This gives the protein CATLGRGGVNTGELFF.

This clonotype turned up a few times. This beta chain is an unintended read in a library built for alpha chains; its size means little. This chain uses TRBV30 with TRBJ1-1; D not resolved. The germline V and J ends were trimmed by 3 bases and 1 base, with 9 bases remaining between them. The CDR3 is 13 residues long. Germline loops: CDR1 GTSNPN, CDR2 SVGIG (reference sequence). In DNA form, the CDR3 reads TGTGCCTGGAGAAAACAGTCGAACACTGAAGCTTTCTTT. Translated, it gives CAWRKQSNTEAFF. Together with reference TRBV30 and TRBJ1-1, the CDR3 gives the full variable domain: SQTIHQWPATLVQPVGSPLSLECTVEGTSNPNLYWYRQAAGRGLQLLFYSVGIGQISSEVPQNLSASRPQDRQFILSSKKLLLSDSGFYLCAWRKQSNTEAFFGQGTRLTVV.

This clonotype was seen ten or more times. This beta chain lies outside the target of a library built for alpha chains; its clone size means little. This chain's CDR3 is CASRRDRLTEQYF. DNA for the CDR3: TGTGCCAGTAGACGGGACAGGCTAACCGAGCAGTACTTC. The V gene is TRBV19, the J gene TRBJ2-7; 8 bases line up with TRBD1. Germline V gives CDR1 LNHDA, CDR2 SQIVND (reference sequence). J was trimmed by 6 bases and V by 6 bases; bases with no gene match: 7. There are 13 residues in the CDR3.

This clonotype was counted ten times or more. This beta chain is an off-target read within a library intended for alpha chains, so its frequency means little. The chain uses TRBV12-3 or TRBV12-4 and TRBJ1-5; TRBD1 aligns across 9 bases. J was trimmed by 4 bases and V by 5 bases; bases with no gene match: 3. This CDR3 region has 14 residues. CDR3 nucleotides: TGTGCCAGCAGTCTGGGACAGGGTAATCAGCCCCAGCATTTT. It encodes CASSLGQGNQPQHF.

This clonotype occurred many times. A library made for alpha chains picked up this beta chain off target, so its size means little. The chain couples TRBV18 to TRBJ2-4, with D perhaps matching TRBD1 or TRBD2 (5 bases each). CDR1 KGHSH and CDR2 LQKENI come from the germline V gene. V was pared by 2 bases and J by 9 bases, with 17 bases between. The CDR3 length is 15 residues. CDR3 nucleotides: TGTGCCAGCTCACCAGGGGAGACCATGAGGGGCATTCAGTACTTC. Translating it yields CASSPGETMRGIQYF.

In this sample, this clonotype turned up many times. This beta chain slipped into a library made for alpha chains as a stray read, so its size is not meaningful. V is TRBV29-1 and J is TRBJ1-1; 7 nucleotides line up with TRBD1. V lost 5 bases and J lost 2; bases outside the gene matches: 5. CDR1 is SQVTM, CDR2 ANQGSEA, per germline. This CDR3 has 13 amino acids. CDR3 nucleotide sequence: TGCAGCGTTTACCAGGGGGTAAACACTGAAGCTTTCTTT. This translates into CSVYQGVNTEAFF.

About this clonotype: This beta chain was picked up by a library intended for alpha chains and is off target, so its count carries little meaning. This chain's CDR3 is CASGLAGPGEQFF. As DNA, the CDR3 is TGTGCCAGTGGACTAGCGGGGCCCGGTGAGCAGTTCTTC. The V gene is TRBV19, the J gene TRBJ2-1; TRBD2 matches at 12 bases. The CDR3 totals 13 residues. J lost 9 bases, V lost 8 bases, and 5 bases had no gene match. CDR1 and CDR2 (germline): LNHDA, SQIVND (reference sequence).

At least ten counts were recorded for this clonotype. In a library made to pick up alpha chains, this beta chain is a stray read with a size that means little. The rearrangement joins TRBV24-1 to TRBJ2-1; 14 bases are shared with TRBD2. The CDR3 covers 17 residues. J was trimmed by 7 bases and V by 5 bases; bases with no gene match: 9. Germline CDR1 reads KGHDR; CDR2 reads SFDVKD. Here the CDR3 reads CATSAGRLAGGRNEQFF. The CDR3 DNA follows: TGTGCCACCAGTGCAGGGAGACTAGCGGGAGGGCGGAATGAGCAGTTCTTC.

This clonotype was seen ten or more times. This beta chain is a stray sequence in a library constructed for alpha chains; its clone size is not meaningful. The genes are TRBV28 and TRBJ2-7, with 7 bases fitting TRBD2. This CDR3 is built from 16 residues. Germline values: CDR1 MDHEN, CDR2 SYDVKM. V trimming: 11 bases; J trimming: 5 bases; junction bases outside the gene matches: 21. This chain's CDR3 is CAATLGGGRGANEQYF. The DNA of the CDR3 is TGTGCCGCAACGTTAGGCGGGGGAAGGGGAGCGAACGAGCAGTACTTC.

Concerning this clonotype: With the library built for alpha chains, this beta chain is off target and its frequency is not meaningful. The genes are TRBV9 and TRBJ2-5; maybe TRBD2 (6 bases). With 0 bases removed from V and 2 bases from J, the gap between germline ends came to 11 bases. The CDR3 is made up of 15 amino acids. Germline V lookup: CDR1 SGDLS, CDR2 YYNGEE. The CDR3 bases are TGTGCCAGCAGCGTAGGCGGGATGGGTCAAGAGACCCAGTACTTC. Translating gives CASSVGGMGQETQYF. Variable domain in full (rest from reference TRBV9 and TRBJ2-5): DSGVTQTPKHLITATGQRVTLRCSPRSGDLSVYWYQQSLDQGLQFLIQYYNGEERAKGNILERFSAQQFPDLHSELNLSSLELGDSALYFCASSVGGMGQETQYFGPGTRLLVL.

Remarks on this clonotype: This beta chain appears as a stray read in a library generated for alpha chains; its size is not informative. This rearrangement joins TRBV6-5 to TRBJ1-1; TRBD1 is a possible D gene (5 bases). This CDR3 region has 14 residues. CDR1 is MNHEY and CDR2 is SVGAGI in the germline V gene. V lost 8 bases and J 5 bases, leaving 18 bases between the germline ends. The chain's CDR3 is CASAPGQGNTEAFF. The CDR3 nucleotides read TGTGCCAGCGCCCCGGGGCAGGGAAATACTGAAGCTTTCTTT.

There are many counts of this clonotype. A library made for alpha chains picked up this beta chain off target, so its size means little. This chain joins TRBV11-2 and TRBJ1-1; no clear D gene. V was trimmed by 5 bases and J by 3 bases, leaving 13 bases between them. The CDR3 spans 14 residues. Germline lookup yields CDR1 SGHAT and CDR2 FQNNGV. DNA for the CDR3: TGTGCCAGCAGCACCCCCCCAGCGTACACTGAAGCTTTCTTT. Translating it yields CASSTPPAYTEAFF.

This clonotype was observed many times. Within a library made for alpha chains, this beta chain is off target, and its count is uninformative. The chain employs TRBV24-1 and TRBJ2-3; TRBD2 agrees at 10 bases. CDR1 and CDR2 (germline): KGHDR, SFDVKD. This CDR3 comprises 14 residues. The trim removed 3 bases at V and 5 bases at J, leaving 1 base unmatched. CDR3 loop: CATSDQRGGDTQYF. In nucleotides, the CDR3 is TGTGCCACCAGTGATCAGCGGGGGGGAGATACGCAGTATTTT.

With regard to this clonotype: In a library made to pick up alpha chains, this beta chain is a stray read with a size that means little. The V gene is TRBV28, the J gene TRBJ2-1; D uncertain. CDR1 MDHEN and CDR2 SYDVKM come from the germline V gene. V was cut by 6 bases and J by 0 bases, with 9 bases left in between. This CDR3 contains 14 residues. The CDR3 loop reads CASRPPASYNEQFF. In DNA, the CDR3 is TGTGCCAGCAGGCCGCCGGCCTCCTACAATGAGCAGTTCTTC.

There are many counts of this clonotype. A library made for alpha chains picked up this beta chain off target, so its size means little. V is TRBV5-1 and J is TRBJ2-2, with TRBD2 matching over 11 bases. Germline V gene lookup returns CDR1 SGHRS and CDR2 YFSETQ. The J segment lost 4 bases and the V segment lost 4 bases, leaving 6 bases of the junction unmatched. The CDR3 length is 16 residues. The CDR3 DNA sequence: TGCGCCAGCAGCAACGCAGGACTAGCGGGCACCGGGGAGCTGTTTTTT. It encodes CASSNAGLAGTGELFF.

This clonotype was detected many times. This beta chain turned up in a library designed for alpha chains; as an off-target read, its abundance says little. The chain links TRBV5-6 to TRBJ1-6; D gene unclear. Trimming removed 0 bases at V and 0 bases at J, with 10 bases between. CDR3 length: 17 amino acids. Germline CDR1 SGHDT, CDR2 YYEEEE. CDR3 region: CASSLVVSSSYNSPLHF. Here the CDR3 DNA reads TGTGCCAGCAGCTTGGTGGTCAGCAGCTCCTATAATTCACCCCTCCACTTT.

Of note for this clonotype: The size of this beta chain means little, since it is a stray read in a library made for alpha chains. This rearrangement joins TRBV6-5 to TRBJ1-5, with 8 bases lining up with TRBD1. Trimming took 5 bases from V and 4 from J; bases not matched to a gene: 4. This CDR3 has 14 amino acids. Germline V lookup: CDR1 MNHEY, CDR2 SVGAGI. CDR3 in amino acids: CASSTGGVNQPQHF. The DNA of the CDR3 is TGTGCCAGCAGTACAGGGGGTGTTAATCAGCCCCAGCATTTT.

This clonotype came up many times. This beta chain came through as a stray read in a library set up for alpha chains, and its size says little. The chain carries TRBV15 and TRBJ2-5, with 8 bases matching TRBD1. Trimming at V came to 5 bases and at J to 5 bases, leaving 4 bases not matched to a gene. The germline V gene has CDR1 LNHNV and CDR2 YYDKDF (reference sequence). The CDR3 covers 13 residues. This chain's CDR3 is CATSLGQVETQYF. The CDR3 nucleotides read TGTGCCACCAGCTTGGGACAGGTGGAGACCCAGTACTTC. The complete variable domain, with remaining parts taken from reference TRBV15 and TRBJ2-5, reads DAMVIQNPRYQVTQFGKPVTLSCSQTLNHNVMYWYQQKSSQAPKLLFHYYDKDFNNEADTPDNFQSRRPNTSFCFLDIRSPGLGDTAMYLCATSLGQVETQYFGPGTRLLVL.

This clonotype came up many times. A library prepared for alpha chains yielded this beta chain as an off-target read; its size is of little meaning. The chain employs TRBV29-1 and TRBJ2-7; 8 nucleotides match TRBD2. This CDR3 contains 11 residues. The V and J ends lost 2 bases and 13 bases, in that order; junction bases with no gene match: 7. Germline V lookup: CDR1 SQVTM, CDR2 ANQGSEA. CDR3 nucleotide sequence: TGCAGCGTTGAATCTTTTAGCGGGGTATACTTC. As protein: CSVESFSGVYF.